Listed below are T cell receptor beta chains from one sample, sequenced in a study of T cells in Graves' hyperthyroidism and ophthalmopathy. A single record per CDR3 protein comes from TCRdb applying MiXCR to the multiplex PCR reads. The table shows some 270,000 distinct CDR3 sequences, with about an eighth occurring only once. The sequenced sample consisted of blood. The source is a woman aged 25 to 39 with Graves' hyperthyroidism that later progressed to Graves' ophthalmopathy. The CDR3 runs from the conserved cysteine through the conserved F or W. The D gene is left open where the match is weak. The size entry is marked missing in some rows and otherwise reads once, few, many or a size class.

j_call | d_call | clone_size | v_call | cdr3_nt | cdr3_aa
TRBJ2-5 | TRBD1 | few | TRBV20-1 | TGCAGTGCTAGAGACCTGGACAGGGGCCAAGAGACCCAGTACTTC | CSARDLDRGQETQYF
TRBJ2-2 | TRBD1 | many | TRBV12-3/TRBV12-4 | TGTGCCAGCAGTCCCATGGACAGGGGTGCCGGGGAGCTGTTTTTT | CASSPMDRGAGELFF
TRBJ2-1 | TRBD2 | . | TRBV2 | TGCGCCAGCAGCCAGGGACTAGCGGGAGGGAATGAGCAGTTCTTC | CASSQGLAGGNEQFF
TRBJ2-1 | . | many | TRBV29-1 | TGCAGCGTTACAATTGGGACCTCAAACAATGAGCAGTTCTTC | CSVTIGTSNNEQFF
TRBJ2-7 | TRBD2 | many | TRBV18 | TGTGCCAGCTCACCAGGACTAGCCCCAACCAGCGAGCAGTACTTC | CASSPGLAPTSEQYF
TRBJ2-3 | TRBD2 | . | TRBV2 | TGTGCCAGCAGCTTGGCGTTAGCGGGAGGCGGGGAAGATACGCAGTATTTT | CASSLALAGGGEDTQYF
TRBJ1-5 | . | many | TRBV18 | TGTGCCAGCTCACCAGCAACGGCCCAGCCCCAGCATTTT | CASSPATAQPQHF
TRBJ2-5 | TRBD1 | many | TRBV6-1 | TGTGCCAGCACCTCAATACAGGGGCCGGAGACCCAGTACTTC | CASTSIQGPETQYF
TRBJ2-1 | TRBD2 | many | TRBV5-5 | TGTGCCAGCACCCTCCGGCCTAGCGGGCCGGGACCCAATGAGCAGTTCTTC | CASTLRPSGPGPNEQFF
TRBJ2-5 | TRBD2 | many | TRBV20-1 | TGCAGTGCTAGGGTACTAGCGGGAGGGCCGTATCAAGAGACCCAGTACTTC | CSARVLAGGPYQETQYF
TRBJ2-5 | TRBD2 | many | TRBV28 | TGTGCCAGCAGCAGGACTAGCGGAAAGATCCAAGAGACCCAGTACTTC | CASSRTSGKIQETQYF
TRBJ1-6 | . | few | TRBV25-1 | TGTGCCAGCAGTGAAGGGACCGGAAATTCACCCCTCCACTTT | CASSEGTGNSPLHF
TRBJ2-7 | TRBD2 | many | TRBV7-2 | TGTGCCAGCAGCCTTAACGGACTAGCGAAGAACGAGCAGTACTTC | CASSLNGLAKNEQYF
TRBJ2-7 | TRBD2 | many | TRBV20-1 | TGCAGTCCGAGAGGACTAGCCCAATACGAGCAGTACTTC | CSPRGLAQYEQYF
TRBJ1-2 | . | . | TRBV19 | TGTGCCAGTAGGGGCAGGAGTATAATATATGGCTACACCTTC | CASRGRSIIYGYTF
TRBJ2-1 | . | many | TRBV11-2 | TGTGCCAGCAGCTTCTGGGTTAGCCGCTTTGTGAGAAGCTCTCCCTACAATGAGCAGTTCTTC | CASSFWVSRFVRSSPYNEQFF
TRBJ2-3 | TRBD2 | . | TRBV25-1 | TGTGCCAGCACCGGGGGGGCGGGAGGCATCACCCCTGGGGATACGCAGTATTTT | CASTGGAGGITPGDTQYF
TRBJ2-1 | TRBD2 | many | TRBV14 | TGTGCCAGCAGCCAAAAGGGACTAGCTACCAATGAGCAGTTCTTC | CASSQKGLATNEQFF
TRBJ1-4 | . | many | TRBV27 | TGTGCCAGCAGTACGACAGGAGAGGTTTTATTTCATGAAAAACTGTTTTTT | CASSTTGEVLFHEKLFF
TRBJ1-5 | . | . | TRBV6-9 | TGTGCCAGCAGTAGCAGACAAGCCATACAGCCCCAGCATTTT | CASSSRQAIQPQHF
TRBJ1-1 | . | . | TRBV9 | TGTGCCAGCGGCGTAGCCAACACTGAAGCTTTCTTT | CASGVANTEAFF
TRBJ2-7 | TRBD1 | . | TRBV29-1 | TGCAGCGTCCGGGACAGTAGCTCCTACGAGCAGTACTTC | CSVRDSSSYEQYF
TRBJ2-2 | . | . | TRBV3-1 | TGTGCCAGCAGCCAGAATGTAGGGGCCCCCGGGGAGCTGTTTTTT | CASSQNVGAPGELFF
TRBJ2-7 | TRBD2 | many | TRBV11-2 | TGTGCCAGCAGCCTCTTAGCGGGAGGCTCTTACTACGAGCAGTACTTC | CASSLLAGGSYYEQYF
TRBJ2-7 | . | many | TRBV28 | TGTGCCAGCAGTTTCGTGGGCGAAGCGGCCGAGCAGTACTTC | CASSFVGEAAEQYF
TRBJ2-7 | . | . | TRBV12-3/TRBV12-4 | TGTGCCAGCAGCTCCGCCGGGACCAAAAACTACGAGCAGTACTTC | CASSSAGTKNYEQYF
TRBJ1-5 | TRBD1 | . | TRBV19 | TGTGCCAGTATGTTTGGGACAGGGGCAAATCAGCCCCAGCATTTT | CASMFGTGANQPQHF
TRBJ2-7 | . | many | TRBV27 | TGTGCCAGCAGCCCCTTTGGCCCACGGGATATCAACGAGCAGTACTTC | CASSPFGPRDINEQYF
TRBJ2-6 | . | few | TRBV28 | TGTGCCAGCAGTTCCAGTTTCAAAGTTTCGGACTATACCTCTGGGGCCAACGTCCTGACTTTC | CASSSSFKVSDYTSGANVLTF
TRBJ2-3 | . | many | TRBV28 | TGTGCCAGCAGTTTTTTTCCGGGGATCCTTCCACCCAGCCCTAGGACAGATACGCAGTATTTT | CASSFFPGILPPSPRTDTQYF
TRBJ2-3 | TRBD2 | . | TRBV6-2/TRBV6-3 | TGTGCCAGCAGTGGGACTAGCGGACCCACAGATACGCAGTATTTT | CASSGTSGPTDTQYF
TRBJ1-2 | . | many | TRBV10-3 | TGTGCCATCAGTGATCCAGCGTCTAGCTATGGCTACACCTTC | CAISDPASSYGYTF
TRBJ2-3 | . | many | TRBV7-9 | TGTGCCAGCAGCTTGGAGGACCCGATGGATACGCAGTATTTT | CASSLEDPMDTQYF
TRBJ2-1 | . | many | TRBV11-2 | TGTGCCAGCAGCTTGTATGGGGAGCCCTACAATGAGCAGTTCTTC | CASSLYGEPYNEQFF
TRBJ2-5 | . | few | TRBV4-1 | TGCGCCAGCAGCCAAGGAATGGAGAGGTTCCAAGAGACCCAGTACTTC | CASSQGMERFQETQYF
TRBJ1-6 | . | many | TRBV20-1 | TGCAGTGCTACTCTGCGGACAACCTTTTCCCTCCACTTT | CSATLRTTFSLHF
TRBJ1-2 | . | many | TRBV19 | TGTGCCAGTAGTATAGCCCCAGGGAACTATGGCTACACCTTC | CASSIAPGNYGYTF
TRBJ1-1 | . | many | TRBV20-1 | TGCAGTGCTAGAGGGACCGGACCCCCTTCCACTGAAGCTTTCTTT | CSARGTGPPSTEAFF
TRBJ1-1 | . | many | TRBV6-2/TRBV6-3 | TGTGCCAGCAGCACAGAGTCCACTGAAGCTTTCTTT | CASSTESTEAFF
TRBJ2-7 | . | many | TRBV6-1 | TGTGCCAGCAGTTACATGGGGGACGGTGAGCAGTACTTC | CASSYMGDGEQYF
TRBJ2-2 | . | many | TRBV11-2 | TGTGCCAGCAGCCCTTTGGGAGTCGGGAACACCGGGGAGCTGTTTTTT | CASSPLGVGNTGELFF
TRBJ2-1 | TRBD2 | many | TRBV6-2/TRBV6-3 | TGTGCCATCAAGGACAGGACTAGCGGGAAGCTTGAGCAGTTCTTC | CAIKDRTSGKLEQFF
TRBJ2-2 | TRBD2 | many | TRBV27 | TGTGCCAGCAGTTTAACGAGCGGGACGGTCGGGGAGCTGTTTTTT | CASSLTSGTVGELFF
TRBJ1-4 | . | many | TRBV5-5 | TGTGCCAGCAGCTTCGGGTCAACTAATGAAAAACTGTTTTTT | CASSFGSTNEKLFF
TRBJ2-7 | . | many | TRBV27 | TGTGCCAGCAGTCCGTCCCAGTCAGGCTCCTACGAGCAGTACTTC | CASSPSQSGSYEQYF